This T cell receptor (beta chain) was captured by sequencing in a study of cytomegalovirus exposure and HLA in healthy donors. Findings and caveats of the study: In vitro, a few CMV-associated chains proved specific for CMV antigens.

PCR used 60 Vbeta primers and 13 Jbeta primers. The table came from immunoSEQ multiplex PCR; TCRdb's copy has only in-frame clones and leaves some out. The data show about 160,000 clones, under 80% seen once. CDR3 length: 15 residues. From germline, CDR1 is SGDLS and CDR2 YYNGEE. Trimming shortened V by 6 bases and J by 0 bases, and 13 bases separated the two germline ends. On this clone itself: Antigen unknown.

At collection, donors were nominally healthy, but unrecorded immune exposures were probable. The sequencing sample was made of PBMCs. This clonotype was obtained from a female donor in good health and CMV-seronegative. This chain joins TRBV9 and TRBJ2-1, with D maybe TRBD2 (5 bases). As DNA, the CDR3 is TGTGCCAGCACCCGCGGGCAGAGCTCCTACAATGAGCAGTTCTTC. Amino acids: CASTRGQSSYNEQFF.